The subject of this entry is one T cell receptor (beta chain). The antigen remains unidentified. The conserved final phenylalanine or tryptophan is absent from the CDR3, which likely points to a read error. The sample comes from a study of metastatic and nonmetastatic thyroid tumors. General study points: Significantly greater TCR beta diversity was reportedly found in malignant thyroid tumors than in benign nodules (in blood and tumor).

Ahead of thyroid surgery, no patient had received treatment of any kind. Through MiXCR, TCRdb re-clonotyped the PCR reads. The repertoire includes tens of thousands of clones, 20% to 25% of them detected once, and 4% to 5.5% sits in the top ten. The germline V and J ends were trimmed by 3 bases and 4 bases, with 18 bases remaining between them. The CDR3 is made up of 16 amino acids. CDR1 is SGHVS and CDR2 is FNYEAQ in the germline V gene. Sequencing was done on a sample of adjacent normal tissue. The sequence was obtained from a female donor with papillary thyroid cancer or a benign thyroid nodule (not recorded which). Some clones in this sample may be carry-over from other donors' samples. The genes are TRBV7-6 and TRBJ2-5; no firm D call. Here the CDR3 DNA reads TGTGCCAGCAGCTTGGGCGGCCATGGGTGGATAGAGACCCAGTACCTC. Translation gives CASSLGGHGWIETQYL.